This TCR beta chain was recorded in a study of beta chain features in type 1 diabetes. Isolated RNA was reverse transcribed in full, so expressed TCRB transcripts were sequenced. Repertoires were generated with immunoSEQ multiplex PCR, while TCRdb's copy carries only in-frame clones and drops some. The table shows a few hundred thousand clones, with 12% to 15% occurring only once. This clone came up once. The CDR3 contains 14 residues. The V gene end was trimmed by 4 bases and the J gene end by 5 bases; junction bases not matched to a gene: 6. Germline CDR1 is SGHRS and CDR2 is YFSETQ. The source is a man aged 30 to 45 in good health. The sequencing input was central memory CD4+ T cells from blood. The chain employs TRBV5-1 and TRBJ1-5; 7 bases align to TRBD1. The CDR3 DNA reads TGCGCCAGCAGCCCAGGGGGTCCGGATCAGCCCCAGCATTTT. It encodes CASSPGGPDQPQHF.